The rows below give T cell receptor beta chains drawn from one sample of a study of Ad26.COV2.S vaccination and SARS-CoV-2 variants. TCRdb keeps only in-frame clones here, not all; method: immunoSEQ multiplex PCR. The sample consists of roughly 300,000 clones, roughly 91% of them appearing once. The material sequenced was peripheral blood, taken in a trial of Ad26.COV2.S vaccine versus placebo. The receptors derive from a person aged 18-60 years who received the Ad26.COV2.S COVID-19 vaccine or a placebo. CDR3s include the opening cysteine and the closing phenylalanine or tryptophan. The D gene is left open where the match is weak. Size is stated for part of the rows, as once, few or many counts, or as a class when the clone is expanded.

TRBV3-1/TRBV3-2	TRBD1	NA	14	TRBJ1-2	CASSPTGGRYGYTF	TGTGCCAGCAGCCCGACAGGGGGCCGGTATGGCTACACCTTC
TRBV7-8	NA	NA	16	TRBJ1-5	CASSLTIGDSNQPQHF	TGTGCCAGCAGCTTAACGATAGGGGATAGCAATCAGCCCCAGCATTTT
TRBV7-2	NA	NA	15	TRBJ2-1	CASSFLTNSYNEQFF	TGTGCCAGCAGCTTTCTCACAAACTCCTACAATGAGCAGTTCTTC
TRBV6-2/TRBV6-3	TRBD1	NA	14	TRBJ1-1	CASSSQGAHTEAFF	TGTGCCAGCAGTTCACAGGGGGCGCATACTGAAGCTTTCTTT
TRBV27	NA	NA	15	TRBJ2-5	CASSLSAGVQETQYF	TGTGCCAGCAGTTTATCAGCAGGGGTCCAAGAGACCCAGTACTTC
TRBV11-2	NA	few	14	TRBJ1-3	CASSLGGTRNTIYF	TGTGCCAGCAGCTTAGGCGGGACAAGAAACACCATATATTTT
TRBV6-2/TRBV6-3	TRBD1	once	15	TRBJ1-1	CASSSMRDRVPEAFF	TGTGCCAGCAGTTCTATGAGGGACAGGGTACCTGAAGCTTTCTTT
TRBV2	TRBD1	NA	14	TRBJ2-7	CASKTGQAAYEQYF	TGTGCCAGCAAAACGGGACAGGCCGCCTACGAGCAGTACTTC
TRBV2	TRBD1	NA	11	TRBJ2-1	CATITDREQFF	TGTGCCACCATTACGGACAGGGAGCAGTTCTTC
TRBV19	NA	NA	14	TRBJ1-1	CASNLGITNTEAFF	TGTGCCAGTAACTTGGGAATAACGAACACTGAAGCTTTCTTT
TRBV12-2	NA	NA	13	TRBJ2-5	CASRSSRGETQYF	TGTGCAAGTCGCTCCAGTAGGGGAGAGACCCAGTACTTC
TRBV4-1	NA	NA	15	TRBJ1-5	CASSQGPGSNQPQHF	TGCGCCAGCAGCCAAGGACCCGGAAGCAATCAGCCCCAGCATTTT
TRBV19	NA	NA	12	TRBJ2-2	CASSRVVGELFF	TGTGCCAGTAGTAGGGTGGTCGGGGAGCTGTTTTTT
TRBV7-3	TRBD2	NA	16	TRBJ2-3	CASSPGTSGGPDTQYF	TGTGCCAGCAGCCCAGGGACTAGCGGGGGCCCAGATACGCAGTATTTT
TRBV5-6	NA	NA	15	TRBJ1-1	CASSFVQGVSTEAFF	TGTGCCAGCAGCTTCGTCCAGGGCGTAAGCACTGAAGCTTTCTTT
TRBV12-3/TRBV12-4	NA	NA	12	TRBJ1-3	CATHWGGNTIYF	TGTGCCACCCACTGGGGTGGAAACACCATATATTTT
TRBV20-1	NA	NA	14	TRBJ1-1	CSASSPGDGTEAFF	TGCAGTGCTAGTAGTCCAGGGGACGGCACTGAAGCTTTCTTT
TRBV11-2	TRBD1	NA	13	TRBJ1-2	CASSPRGPDGYTF	TGTGCCAGCAGCCCCAGGGGGCCAGATGGCTACACCTTC
TRBV5-1	NA	NA	13	TRBJ2-7	CASSLAGFYEQYF	TGCGCCAGCAGCTTGGCCGGGTTCTACGAGCAGTACTTC
TRBV5-5	TRBD1	NA	17	TRBJ2-7	CASSGWDAEQGVYEQYF	TGTGCCAGCAGCGGCTGGGATGCCGAACAGGGGGTCTACGAGCAGTACTTC
TRBV29-1	TRBD1	NA	12	TRBJ2-2	CSVGQGNGELFF	TGCAGCGTTGGACAGGGGAACGGGGAGCTGTTTTTT
TRBV12-3/TRBV12-4	TRBD1	NA	13	TRBJ2-1	CASSQGASYEQFF	TGTGCCAGCAGCCAGGGGGCGTCCTATGAGCAGTTCTTC
TRBV7-9	TRBD2	once	18	TRBJ2-3	CASSSSGTSGGFGDTQYF	TGTGCCAGCAGTTCATCCGGGACTAGCGGGGGGTTTGGAGATACGCAGTATTTT
TRBV28	NA	NA	14	TRBJ2-5	CASSLPEREGTQYF	TGTGCCAGCAGTTTACCGGAGAGGGAAGGGACCCAGTACTTC